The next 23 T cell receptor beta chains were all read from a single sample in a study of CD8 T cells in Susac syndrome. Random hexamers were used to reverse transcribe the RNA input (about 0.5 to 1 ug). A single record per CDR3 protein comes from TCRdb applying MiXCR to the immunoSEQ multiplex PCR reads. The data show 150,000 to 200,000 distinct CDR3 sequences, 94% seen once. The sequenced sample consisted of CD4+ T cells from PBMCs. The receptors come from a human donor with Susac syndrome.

This CDR3 is CASSVTPYNEQFF. CDR3 in DNA: TGTGCCAGCAGCGTAACCCCCTACAATGAGCAGTTCTTC. The chain links TRBV9 to TRBJ2-1; D remains ambiguous. This CDR3 has 13 residues. CDR1 and CDR2 (germline): SGDLS, YYNGEE. V lost 1 base and J 2 bases, leaving 4 bases between the germline ends.

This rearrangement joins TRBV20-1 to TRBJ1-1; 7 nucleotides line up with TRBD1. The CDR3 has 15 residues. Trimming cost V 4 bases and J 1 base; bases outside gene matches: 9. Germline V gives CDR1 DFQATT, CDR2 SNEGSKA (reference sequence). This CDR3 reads CSAIPGTEKNTEAFF. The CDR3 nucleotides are TGCAGTGCTATTCCCGGGACAGAAAAGAACACTGAAGCTTTCTTT.

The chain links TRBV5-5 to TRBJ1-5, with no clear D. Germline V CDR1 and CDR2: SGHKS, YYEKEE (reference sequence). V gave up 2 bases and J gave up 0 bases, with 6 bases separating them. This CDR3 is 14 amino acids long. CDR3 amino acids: CASSFEYSNQPQHF. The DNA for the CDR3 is TGTGCCAGCAGCTTCGAATATAGCAATCAGCCCCAGCATTTT.

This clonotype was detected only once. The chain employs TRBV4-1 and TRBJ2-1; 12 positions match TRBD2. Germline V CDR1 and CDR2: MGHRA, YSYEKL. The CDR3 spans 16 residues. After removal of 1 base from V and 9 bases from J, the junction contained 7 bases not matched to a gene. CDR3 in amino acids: CASSQVATSGGSEQFF. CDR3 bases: TGCGCCAGCAGCCAAGTCGCCACTAGCGGGGGGAGTGAGCAGTTCTTC.

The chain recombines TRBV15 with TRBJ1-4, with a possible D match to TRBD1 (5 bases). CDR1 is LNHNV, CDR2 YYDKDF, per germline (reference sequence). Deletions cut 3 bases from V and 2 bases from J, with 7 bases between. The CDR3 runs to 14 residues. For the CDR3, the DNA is TGTGCCACCAGCAGGACAGCCACTAATGAAAAACTGTTTTTT. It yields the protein CATSRTATNEKLFF.

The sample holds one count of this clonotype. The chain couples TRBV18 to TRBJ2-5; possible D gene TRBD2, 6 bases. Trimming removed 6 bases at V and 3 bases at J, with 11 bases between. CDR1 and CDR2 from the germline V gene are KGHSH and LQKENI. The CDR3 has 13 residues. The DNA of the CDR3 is TGTGCCAGCTCCCCCCCGGGGGAAGAGACCCAGTACTTC. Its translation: CASSPPGEETQYF.

CDR3 loop: CASSESGSRREKLFF. The DNA for the CDR3 is TGTGCCAGCAGTGAATCGGGCAGCAGGAGGGAAAAACTGTTTTTT. The J gene is TRBJ1-4, the V gene TRBV25-1, with D uncertain. Germline V gives CDR1 MGHDK, CDR2 SYGVNS. V was shortened by 1 base and J by 8 bases, with 14 bases between the two germline ends. The CDR3 extends over 15 amino acids.

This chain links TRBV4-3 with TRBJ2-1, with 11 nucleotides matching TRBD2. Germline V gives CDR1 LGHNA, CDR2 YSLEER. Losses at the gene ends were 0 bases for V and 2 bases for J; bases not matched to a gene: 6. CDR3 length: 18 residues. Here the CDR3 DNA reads TGCGCCAGCAGCCAAGATCTGAGTAGCGGGGGGGCCTACAATGAGCAGTTCTTC. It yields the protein CASSQDLSSGGAYNEQFF.

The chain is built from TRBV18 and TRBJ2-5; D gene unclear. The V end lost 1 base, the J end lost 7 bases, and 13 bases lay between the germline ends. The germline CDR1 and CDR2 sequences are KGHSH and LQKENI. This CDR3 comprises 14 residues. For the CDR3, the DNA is TGTGCCAGCTCACCACGGACGGATACGGGGACCCAGTACTTC. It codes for CASSPRTDTGTQYF.

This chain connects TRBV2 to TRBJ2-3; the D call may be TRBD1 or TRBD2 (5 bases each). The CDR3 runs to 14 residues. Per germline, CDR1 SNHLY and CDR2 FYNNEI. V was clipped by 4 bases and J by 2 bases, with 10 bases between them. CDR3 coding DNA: TGTGCCAGCAGTGCCCGGGGCTACACAGATACGCAGTATTTT. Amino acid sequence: CASSARGYTDTQYF.

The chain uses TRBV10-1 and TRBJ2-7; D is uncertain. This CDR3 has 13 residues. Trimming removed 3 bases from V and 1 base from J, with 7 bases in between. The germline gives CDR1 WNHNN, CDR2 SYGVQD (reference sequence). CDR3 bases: TGCGCCAGCAGTGACAGCCCGTCCTACGAGCAGTACTTC. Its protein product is CASSDSPSYEQYF.

CDR3 in DNA: TGTGCCAGCAGAAAATCGGGGGAAGAGACCCAGTACTTC. Amino acid sequence: CASRKSGEETQYF. The rearrangement joins TRBV6-5 to TRBJ2-5, with D possibly TRBD2 on 6 matching bases. The germline V gene encodes CDR1 MNHEY and CDR2 SVGAGI. This CDR3 spans 13 amino acids. Trimming shortened V by 6 bases and J by 3 bases, and 11 bases separated the two germline ends.

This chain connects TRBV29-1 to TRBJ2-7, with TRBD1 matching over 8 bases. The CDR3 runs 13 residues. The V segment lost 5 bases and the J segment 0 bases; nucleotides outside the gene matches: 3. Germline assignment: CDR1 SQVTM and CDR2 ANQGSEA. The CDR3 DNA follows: TGCAGCGTTCGGACAGGGCCCTCCTACGAGCAGTACTTC. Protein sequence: CSVRTGPSYEQYF.

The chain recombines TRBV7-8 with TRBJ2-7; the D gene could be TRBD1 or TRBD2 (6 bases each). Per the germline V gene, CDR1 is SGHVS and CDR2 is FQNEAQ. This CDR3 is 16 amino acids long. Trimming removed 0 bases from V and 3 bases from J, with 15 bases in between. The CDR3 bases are TGTGCCAGCAGCTTAGCCCGGGGGCTCCTCTACTACGAGCAGTACTTC. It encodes CASSLARGLLYYEQYF.

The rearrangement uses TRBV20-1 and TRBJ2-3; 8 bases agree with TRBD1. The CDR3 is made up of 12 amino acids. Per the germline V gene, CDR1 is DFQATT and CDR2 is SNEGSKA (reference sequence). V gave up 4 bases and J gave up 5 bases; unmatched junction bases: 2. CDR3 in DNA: TGCAGTGCTATACAGGGGGAAGATACGCAGTATTTT. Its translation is CSAIQGEDTQYF.

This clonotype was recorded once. DNA of the CDR3: TGCAGCGTTAAGACAGACTACGAGCAGTACTTC. Its translation is CSVKTDYEQYF. This chain joins TRBV29-1 and TRBJ2-7; TRBD1 might be the D (5 bases). V was pared by 5 bases and J by 3 bases, with 8 bases between. Germline assignment: CDR1 SQVTM and CDR2 ANQGSEA. The CDR3 totals 11 residues.

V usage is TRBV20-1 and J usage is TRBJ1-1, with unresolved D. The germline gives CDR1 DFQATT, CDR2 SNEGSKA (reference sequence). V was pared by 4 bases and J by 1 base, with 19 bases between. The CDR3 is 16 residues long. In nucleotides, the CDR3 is TGCAGTGCTACAGGTTCCGGCTCCTTAAGGAACACTGAAGCTTTCTTT. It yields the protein CSATGSGSLRNTEAFF.

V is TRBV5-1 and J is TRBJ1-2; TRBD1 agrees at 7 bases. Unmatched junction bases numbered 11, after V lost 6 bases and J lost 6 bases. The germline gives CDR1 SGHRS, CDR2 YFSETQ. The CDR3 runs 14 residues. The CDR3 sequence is CASNRNTGADGYTF. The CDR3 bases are TGCGCCAGCAACCGAAACACAGGGGCGGATGGCTACACCTTC.

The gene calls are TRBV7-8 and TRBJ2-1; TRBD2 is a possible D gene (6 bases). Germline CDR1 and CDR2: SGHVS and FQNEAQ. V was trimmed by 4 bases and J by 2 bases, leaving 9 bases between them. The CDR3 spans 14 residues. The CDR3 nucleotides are TGTGCCAGCAGCTCGGGGGAGACCTACAATGAGCAGTTCTTC. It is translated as CASSSGETYNEQFF.

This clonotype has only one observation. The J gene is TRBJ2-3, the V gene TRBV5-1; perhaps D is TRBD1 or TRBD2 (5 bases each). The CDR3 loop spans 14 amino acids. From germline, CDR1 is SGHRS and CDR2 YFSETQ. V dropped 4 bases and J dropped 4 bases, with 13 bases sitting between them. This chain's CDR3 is CASSGGTVADTQYF. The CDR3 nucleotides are TGCGCCAGCAGCGGGGGAACGGTGGCAGATACGCAGTATTTT. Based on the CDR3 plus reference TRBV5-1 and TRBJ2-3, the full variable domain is KAGVTQTPRYLIKTRGQQVTLSCSPISGHRSVSWYQQTPGQGLQFLFEYFSETQRNKGNFPGRFSGRQFSNSRSEMNVSTLELGDSALYLCASSGGTVADTQYFGPGTRLTVL.

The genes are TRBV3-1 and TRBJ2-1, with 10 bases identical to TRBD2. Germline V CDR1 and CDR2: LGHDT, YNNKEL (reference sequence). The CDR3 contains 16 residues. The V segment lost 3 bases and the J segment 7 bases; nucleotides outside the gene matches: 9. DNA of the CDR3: TGTGCCAGCAGCCAGGGCAGCGGGGGGGCCGGGAATGAGCAGTTCTTC. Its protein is CASSQGSGGAGNEQFF.

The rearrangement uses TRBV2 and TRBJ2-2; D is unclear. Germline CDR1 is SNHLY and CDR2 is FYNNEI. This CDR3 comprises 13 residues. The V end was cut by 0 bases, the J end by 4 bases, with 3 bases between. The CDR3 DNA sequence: TGTGCCAGCAGTGAAGCGGGCACCGGGGAGCTGTTTTTT. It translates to CASSEAGTGELFF.

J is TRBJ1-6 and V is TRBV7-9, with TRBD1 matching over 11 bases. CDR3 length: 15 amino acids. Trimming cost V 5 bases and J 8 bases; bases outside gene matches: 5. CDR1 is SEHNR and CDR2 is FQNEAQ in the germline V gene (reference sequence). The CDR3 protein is CASSLDRGLDSPLHF. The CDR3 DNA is TGTGCCAGCAGCCTGGACAGGGGGCTCGATTCACCCCTCCACTTT.